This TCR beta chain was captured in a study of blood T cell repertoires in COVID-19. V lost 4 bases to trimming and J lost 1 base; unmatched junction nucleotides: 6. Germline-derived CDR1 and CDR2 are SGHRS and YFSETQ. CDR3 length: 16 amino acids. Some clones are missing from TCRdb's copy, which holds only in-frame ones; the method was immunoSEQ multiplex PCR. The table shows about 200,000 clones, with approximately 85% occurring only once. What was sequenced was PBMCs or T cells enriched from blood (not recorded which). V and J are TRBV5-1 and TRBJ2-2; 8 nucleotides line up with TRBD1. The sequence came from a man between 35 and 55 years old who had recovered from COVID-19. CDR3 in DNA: TGCGCCAGCAGCCCCCAGGGGGCGGGGAACACCGGGGAGCTGTTTTTT. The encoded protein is CASSPQGAGNTGELFF.